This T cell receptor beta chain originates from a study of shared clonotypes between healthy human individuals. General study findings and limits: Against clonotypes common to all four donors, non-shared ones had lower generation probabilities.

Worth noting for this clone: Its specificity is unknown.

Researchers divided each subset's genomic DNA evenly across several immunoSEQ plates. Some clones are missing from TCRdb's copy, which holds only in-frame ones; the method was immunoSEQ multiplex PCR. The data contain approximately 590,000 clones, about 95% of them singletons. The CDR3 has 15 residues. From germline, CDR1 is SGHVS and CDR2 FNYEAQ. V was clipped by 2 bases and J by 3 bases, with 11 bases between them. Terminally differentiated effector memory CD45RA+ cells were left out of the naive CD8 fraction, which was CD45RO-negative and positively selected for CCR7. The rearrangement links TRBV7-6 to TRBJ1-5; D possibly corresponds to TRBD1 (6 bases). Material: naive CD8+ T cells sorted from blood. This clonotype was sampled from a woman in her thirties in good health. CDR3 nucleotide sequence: TGTGCCAGCAGCTTAACTAGGGGGGTCAATCAGCCCCAGCATTTT. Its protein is CASSLTRGVNQPQHF.